The 9 T cell receptor beta chains below come from one sample, sequenced in a study of CD4 T cells in relation to SARS-CoV-2 and coronaviruses. Sequencing used immunoSEQ multiplex PCR; TCRdb keeps in-frame clones, though not all of them. This sample carries tens of thousands of clones, roughly 72% of them seen once, and the ten largest clones take approximately 14%. Before the COVID-19 pandemic, during about 2011-2019, CD4+ T cells were taken from unexposed donors. The cells were cultured for over eight days before CD4+ T cells were isolated. Their antigens remain unidentified. Sequencing was performed on CD4+ T cells from PBMCs, cultured in vitro. Receptors were obtained from a human donor in good health.

The rearrangement uses TRBV19 and TRBJ2-2, with TRBD2 identical over 8 bases. The CDR3 has 15 residues. V dropped 6 bases and J dropped 2; count of bases not matched to a gene: 5. The germline CDR1 and CDR2 sequences are LNHDA and SQIVND (reference sequence). CDR3 in DNA: TGTGCCAGTAGGGGGAGCGGGGGCAACACCGGGGAGCTGTTTTTT. The encoded protein is CASRGSGGNTGELFF.

The V call is TRBV7-3, the J call TRBJ2-3; TRBD2 agrees at 11 bases. Unmatched junction bases numbered 6, after V lost 5 bases and J lost 2 bases. Germline loops: CDR1 SGHTA, CDR2 FQGTGA. The length of the CDR3 is 16 residues. The CDR3 is CASSLLAGVVTDTQYF. The CDR3 nucleotides read TGTGCCAGCAGCCTACTAGCGGGAGTTGTCACAGATACGCAGTATTTT. The variable domain in full, completed from reference TRBV7-3 and TRBJ2-3, reads GAGVSQTPSNKVTEKGKYVELRCDPISGHTALYWYRQSLGQGPEFLIYFQGTGAADDSGLPNDRFFAVRPEGSVSTLKIQRTERGDSAVYLCASSLLAGVVTDTQYFGPGTRLTVL.

This clone occurred a few times. V and J are TRBV9 and TRBJ1-2; D is unclear. CDR1 is SGDLS and CDR2 is YYNGEE in the germline V gene. This CDR3 has 14 amino acids. The V gene lost 4 bases and the J gene lost 2 bases, with 12 bases spanning the gap. The CDR3 protein is CASSTVGRNYGYTF. CDR3 sequence (DNA): TGTGCCAGCAGCACCGTGGGCAGGAACTATGGCTACACCTTC.

In the case of this clone: This same CDR3 is encoded by further DNA sequences in the sample. The chain has TRBV5-1 and TRBJ2-2, with 9 bases matching TRBD2. Trimming removed 2 bases from V and 5 bases from J; junction bases left unmatched: 4. There are 15 residues in the CDR3. The germline CDR1 and CDR2 sequences are SGHRS and YFSETQ. CDR3: CASSFSGRGTGELFF. In nucleotides, the CDR3 is TGCGCCAGCAGCTTTAGCGGGAGAGGGACCGGGGAGCTGTTTTTT. Together with reference TRBV5-1 and TRBJ2-2, the CDR3 gives the full variable domain: KAGVTQTPRYLIKTRGQQVTLSCSPISGHRSVSWYQQTPGQGLQFLFEYFSETQRNKGNFPGRFSGRQFSNSRSEMNVSTLELGDSALYLCASSFSGRGTGELFFGEGSRLTVL.

The chain carries TRBV21-1 and TRBJ1-5; the table's D call, TRBD1, was not checked against the DNA. TRBV21-1 is a listed pseudogene. The CDR3 is 14 residues long. CDR3 amino acids: CASSKSGRCRPQHF. The DNA of the CDR3 is TGTGCCAGCAGCAAATCAGGCAGGTGTCGGCCCCAGCATTTT.

The genes are TRBV14 and TRBJ2-7, with D hard to call. Germline V gene sequence: CDR1 SGHDN, CDR2 FVKESK. The CDR3 sequence is 12 residues long. V gave up 0 bases and J gave up 1 base, with 1 base separating them. For the CDR3, the DNA is TGTGCCAGCAGCCAAGAGTCCTACGAGCAGTACTTC. As protein: CASSQESYEQYF.

The gene calls are TRBV6-5 and TRBJ2-2; no definite D call. This CDR3 comprises 14 residues. V lost 6 bases to trimming and J lost 7 bases, with 15 bases between them. Germline V gene data show CDR1 as MNHEY and CDR2 as SVGAGI. CDR3 coding DNA: TGTGCCAGCAGCTCGGCCCAGCCCGGCGGGGAGCTGTTTTTT. Its translation: CASSSAQPGGELFF.

The V call is TRBV2, the J call TRBJ1-3; weak D call: TRBD1 (6 bases). V was cut by 6 bases and J by 4 bases, with 16 bases left in between. Germline CDR1 SNHLY, CDR2 FYNNEI. The CDR3 totals 15 residues. In DNA form, the CDR3 reads TGTGCCAGCAGGCAGGGGACTCAGTTGGGAAACACCATATATTTT. It encodes CASRQGTQLGNTIYF.

As for this clone: The junction departs from germline at one end; a sequencing error may be responsible. The CDR3 protein is CASSLGASGKETQYF. Written as DNA, the CDR3 is TGTGCTAGCAGCTTAGGGGCTAGCGGGAAAGAGACCCAGTACTTC. This chain joins TRBV7-7 and TRBJ2-5; TRBD2 aligns across 9 bases. In germline, CDR1 is SSHAT, CDR2 FNYEAQ (reference sequence). There are 15 residues in the CDR3.